The clone carrying this TCR beta chain has a handful of counts. Antigen specificity is unknown. These data are taken from a study of cytomegalovirus exposure and HLA in healthy donors. CDR1 MNHEY and CDR2 SVGAGI come from the germline V gene. V lost 6 bases, J lost 2 bases, and 16 bases lay in between. There are 15 residues in the CDR3. The primer mix had 60 Vbeta and 13 Jbeta primers. Measured with immunoSEQ multiplex PCR; TCRdb has only the in-frame clones, and not every one. The sample has about 120,000 clones; 65% to 75% are singletons. Study results and limitations: Specificity for CMV antigens was confirmed in vitro for a few of the CMV-associated chains. In a later analysis, an Asian-associated ancestry cluster reportedly showed fewer N-insertions than the approximately 620-donor mean.

Sequencing was carried out using PBMCs. The gene calls are TRBV6-5 and TRBJ2-5, with a weak D call TRBD2 (6 bases). The sequence derives from a woman aged 50 to 65 in good health and CMV-seropositive. CDR3 in DNA: TGTGCCAGCAGACTTCCGACTAGGTTACAAGAGACCCAGTACTTC. The encoded protein is CASRLPTRLQETQYF.